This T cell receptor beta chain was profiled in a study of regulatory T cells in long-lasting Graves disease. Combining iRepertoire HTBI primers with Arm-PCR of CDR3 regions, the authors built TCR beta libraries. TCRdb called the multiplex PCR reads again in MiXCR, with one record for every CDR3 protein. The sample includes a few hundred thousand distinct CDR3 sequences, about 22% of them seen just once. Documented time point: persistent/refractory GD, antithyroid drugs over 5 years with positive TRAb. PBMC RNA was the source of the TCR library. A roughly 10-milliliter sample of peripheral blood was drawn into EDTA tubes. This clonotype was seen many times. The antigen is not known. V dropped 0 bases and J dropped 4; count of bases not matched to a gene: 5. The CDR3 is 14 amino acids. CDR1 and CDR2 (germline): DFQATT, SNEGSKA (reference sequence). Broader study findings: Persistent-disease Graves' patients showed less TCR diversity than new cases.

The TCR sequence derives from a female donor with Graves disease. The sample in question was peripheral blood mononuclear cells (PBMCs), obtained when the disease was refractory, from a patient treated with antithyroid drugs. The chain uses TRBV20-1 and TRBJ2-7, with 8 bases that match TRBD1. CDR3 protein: CSARDIDRGYEQYF. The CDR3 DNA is TGCAGTGCTAGAGATATCGACAGGGGTTACGAGCAGTACTTC.